The following is a T cell receptor (beta chain) sequence with its context. The antigen is not known. This specimen comes from a study of CD8 T cells in Susac syndrome. Regarding the study as a whole: The study recognized that its TCR sequencing and HLA analysis covered a relatively small number of individuals.

This CDR3 has 17 amino acids. Germline V gene lookup returns CDR1 PRHDT and CDR2 FYEKMQ (reference sequence). J lost 4 bases, V lost 5 bases, and 10 bases had no gene match. TCR beta sequencing was performed on blood CD8+ and CD4+ T cells. The CD8+ and CD4+ T cells were negatively isolated, with the TEMRA cells enriched by FACS. Random hexamers were used to reverse transcribe an amount of about 0.45 to 1 ug RNA. By means of immunoSEQ multiplex PCR, TCR beta CDR3 spanning 54 Vbeta and 13 Jbeta underwent amplification. TCRdb reprocessed the immunoSEQ multiplex PCR reads with MiXCR, giving one entry per CDR3 protein. Of 150,000 or so distinct CDR3 sequences listed, approximately 92% are singletons.

Sequencing was done on a sample of CD4+ T cells from PBMCs. This TCR derives from a human donor in good health. The chain carries TRBV13 and TRBJ2-3; 12 positions match TRBD2. CDR3 region: CASSESGLAGSADTQYF. The CDR3 DNA follows: TGTGCCAGCAGCGAAAGTGGACTAGCGGGAAGCGCAGATACGCAGTATTTT.